Detailed here is one T cell receptor (beta chain). The ends lost 10 bases at V and 4 bases at J; junction bases unmatched: 8. The CDR3 is made up of 14 amino acids. In germline, CDR1 is SNHLY, CDR2 FYNNEI. The entry originates in a study of blood T cell repertoires in COVID-19. As processed by the authors: Amplification of reference gene primers provided the estimated nucleated cell counts. Using immunoSEQ multiplex PCR, the repertoire was profiled, and TCRdb retains in-frame clones only, with some absent. Clonal size and the V and J genes are those of that table, whereas D and trimming came from the DNA. This repertoire shows around 200,000 clones, 80% found once; its top ten account for around 6%.

The sequencing input was peripheral blood. This clonotype originated in a woman between 70 and 85 years old with acute or convalescent COVID-19. V usage is TRBV2 and J usage is TRBJ1-5; 9 nucleotides agree with TRBD1. In nucleotides, the CDR3 is TGTGCCACCAGCGACAGGGGGATGAATCAGCCCCAGCATTTT. Translation gives CATSDRGMNQPQHF.